Below, 13 T cell receptor beta chains from the same sample are listed, as sequenced in a study of a mutant IDH1 vaccine in newly diagnosed glioma. Their cognate antigens are unknown. Using immunoSEQ multiplex PCR, the repertoire was profiled, and TCRdb retains in-frame clones only, with some absent. The table shows around 32,000 clones, with 87% occurring only once. Time point here: week 5, during vaccination. The vaccine gave 300 ug of a 20-mer mutant IDH1 peptide subcutaneously per dose. Sequences were derived from peripheral blood mononuclear cells (PBMCs), sampled from a glioma patient whose treatment included an IDH1 peptide vaccine. These receptors all come from a middle-aged woman with glioma. Some clones in this sample may be carry-over from other donors' samples.

The chain recombines TRBV14 with TRBJ2-7; perhaps D is TRBD1 or TRBD2 (5 bases each). The V and J ends lost 8 bases and 0 bases respectively, with 11 bases between them. The CDR3 sequence is 13 residues long. CDR1 and CDR2 from the germline V gene are SGHDN and FVKESK. CDR3 residues: CASARETSYEQYF. The CDR3 DNA sequence: TGTGCCAGCGCCAGGGAGACCTCCTACGAGCAGTACTTC.

The V call is TRBV28, the J call TRBJ1-5, with 10 bases aligning to TRBD1. The V gene's germline CDR1 is MDHEN and CDR2 SYDVKM. The CDR3 spans 16 residues. Unmatched junction bases numbered 9, after V lost 2 bases and J lost 8 bases. Written as DNA, the CDR3 is TGTGCCAGCAGTTTAATGTTGGACAGGGGGTCTAAGCCCCAGCATTTT. Translated: CASSLMLDRGSKPQHF.

The gene calls are TRBV19 and TRBJ1-1; TRBD1 agrees at 10 bases. This CDR3 spans 14 amino acids. The J segment lost 4 bases and the V segment lost 4 bases, leaving 3 bases of the junction unmatched. CDR1 is LNHDA and CDR2 is SQIVND in the germline V gene (reference sequence). In nucleotides, the CDR3 is TGTGCCAGTAGTAAGACAGGGGGCGTCACTGAAGCTTTCTTT. Amino acids: CASSKTGGVTEAFF.

The chain has TRBV2 and TRBJ2-3, with D unclear. Germline CDR1 reads SNHLY; CDR2 reads FYNNEI. The CDR3 is made up of 16 amino acids. V lost 5 bases to trimming and J lost 4 bases, with 19 bases between them. The CDR3 here is CASSIIPGPGPDTQYF. CDR3 DNA: TGTGCCAGCAGTATTATACCCGGGCCCGGGCCAGATACGCAGTATTTT.

The chain carries TRBV28 and TRBJ1-2, with D perhaps TRBD1 (6 bases). Germline CDR1 and CDR2: MDHEN and SYDVKM. Trimming shortened V by 7 bases and J by 4 bases, and 22 bases separated the two germline ends. This CDR3 comprises 16 residues. CDR3 in DNA: TGTGCCAGCACCCATCCAAGGGCCACAGGGCTCTATGGCTACACCTTC. Its protein product is CASTHPRATGLYGYTF.

The chain is built from TRBV4-2 and TRBJ1-1; tentatively, D is TRBD1 (6 bases). Germline lookup yields CDR1 LGHNA and CDR2 YNFKEQ. Trimming left V 1 base short and J 2 bases short, with 8 bases between. The CDR3 contains 14 residues. DNA for the CDR3: TGTGCCAGCAGCCAAGGGACAGCCAACACTGAAGCTTTCTTT. Translated: CASSQGTANTEAFF.

The genes are TRBV18 and TRBJ1-1; possibly TRBD1 for D (6 bases). Per the germline V gene, CDR1 is KGHSH and CDR2 is LQKENI. Trimming took off 8 bases at V and 1 base at J, with 14 bases between the two ends. The CDR3 covers 14 residues. The CDR3 region is CASLPGHQNTEAFF. CDR3 nucleotides: TGTGCCAGCCTGCCGGGACACCAGAACACTGAAGCTTTCTTT.

In its sample, this clone was seen a few times. The rearrangement links TRBV20-1 to TRBJ2-2; D may be TRBD2 (5 bases). V lost 3 bases and J 6 bases, leaving 5 bases between the germline ends. CDR1 and CDR2 from the germline V gene are DFQATT and SNEGSKA (reference sequence). CDR3 size: 11 residues. The CDR3 nucleotides read TGCAGTGCTAGGAGGGCCGGGGAGCTGTTTTTT. It codes for CSARRAGELFF.

This clone was seen just once. This chain links TRBV4-3 with TRBJ2-7; D perhaps matches TRBD2 (5 bases). The CDR3 has 14 amino acids. V was trimmed by 1 base and J by 3 bases, leaving 10 bases between them. The V gene's germline CDR1 is LGHNA and CDR2 YSLEER. Here the CDR3 reads CASSQVASNYEQYF. In DNA form, the CDR3 reads TGCGCCAGCAGCCAAGTGGCTAGCAACTACGAGCAGTACTTC.

The chain carries TRBV28 and TRBJ2-1; D is perhaps TRBD1 (5 bases). Trimming pared 6 bases from V and 6 bases from J, leaving 12 bases between. The CDR3 length is 13 residues. The V gene's germline CDR1 is MDHEN and CDR2 SYDVKM. The CDR3 reads CASSPSTANEQFF. The CDR3 DNA reads as TGTGCCAGCAGCCCCTCGACAGCCAATGAGCAGTTCTTC.

This chain joins TRBV7-9 and TRBJ2-5; TRBD2 aligns across 13 bases. V lost 4 bases to trimming and J lost 5 bases; unmatched junction nucleotides: 7. CDR1 is SEHNR, CDR2 FQNEAQ, per germline (reference sequence). This CDR3 contains 16 residues. CDR3 nucleotides: TGTGCCAGCAGCTCCCTGGGACTAGCGGGGCGGGAGACCCAGTACTTC. Protein product: CASSSLGLAGRETQYF.

J is TRBJ1-5 and V is TRBV27; possibly TRBD1 for D (5 bases). The ends were cut back, 10 bases at V and 6 bases at J, with 16 bases in the middle. The germline V gene has CDR1 MNHEY and CDR2 SMNVEV (reference sequence). The CDR3 consists of 13 residues. The CDR3, as DNA: TGTGCCACGGGGGATCTCGGGGGTCAGCCCCAGCATTTT. Amino acids: CATGDLGGQPQHF.

The chain links TRBV10-3 to TRBJ2-7; 7 bases are shared with TRBD1. The CDR3 sequence is 15 residues long. Germline CDR1 is ENHRY and CDR2 is SYGVKD. V dropped 4 bases and J dropped 1; count of bases not matched to a gene: 7. The CDR3 loop is CAISATGKFSYEQYF. The CDR3, as DNA: TGTGCCATCAGTGCGACAGGGAAATTTTCCTACGAGCAGTACTTC.